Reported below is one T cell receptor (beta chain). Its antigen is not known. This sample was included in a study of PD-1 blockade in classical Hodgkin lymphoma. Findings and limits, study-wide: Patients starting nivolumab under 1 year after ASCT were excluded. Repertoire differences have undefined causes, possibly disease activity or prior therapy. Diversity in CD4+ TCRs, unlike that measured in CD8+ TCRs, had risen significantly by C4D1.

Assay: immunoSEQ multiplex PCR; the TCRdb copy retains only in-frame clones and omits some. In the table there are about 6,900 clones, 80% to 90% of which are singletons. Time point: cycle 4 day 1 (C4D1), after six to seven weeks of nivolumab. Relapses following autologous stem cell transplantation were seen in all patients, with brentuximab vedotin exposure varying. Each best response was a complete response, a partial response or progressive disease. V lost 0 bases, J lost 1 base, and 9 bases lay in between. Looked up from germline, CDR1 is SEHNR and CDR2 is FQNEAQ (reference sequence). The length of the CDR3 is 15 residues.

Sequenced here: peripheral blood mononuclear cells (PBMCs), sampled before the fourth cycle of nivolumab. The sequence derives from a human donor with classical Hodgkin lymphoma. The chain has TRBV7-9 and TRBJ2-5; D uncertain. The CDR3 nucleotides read TGTGCCAGCAGCTTAGCGGTAACAGCCCAAGAGACCCAGTACTTC. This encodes CASSLAVTAQETQYF.